A selection of T cell receptor beta chains follows, all from one sample in a study of blood T cell repertoires in COVID-19. Clones were read by immunoSEQ multiplex PCR, and TCRdb kept only the in-frame ones, dropping some. The sample has 50,000 to 70,000 clones, 80% to 90% seen once. Sequencing used peripheral blood. The receptor source for this set is a man in his sixties with active or convalescent COVID-19. Each CDR3 is given with its conserved first and last residue. The order of the fields is clone size, D gene, J gene, V gene, CDR3 protein, CDR3 DNA. A D gene is named only where the DNA matches it firmly. Where a row states a size, it is once, few, many or the class of an expanded clone; other rows omit it.

>NA|NA|TRBJ2-3|TRBV18
CASSLYRTDTQYF
TGTGCCAGCTCACTTTACAGGACAGATACGCAGTATTTT
>NA|NA|TRBJ1-2|TRBV29-1
CSGFFGGSYGYTF
TGCAGCGGTTTTTTCGGGGGATCCTATGGCTACACCTTC
>NA|TRBD2|TRBJ2-1|TRBV28
CASSRRGLAGGGSYNEQFF
TGTGCCAGCAGCCGCAGGGGCCTAGCGGGGGGGGGCTCCTACAATGAGCAGTTCTTC
>NA|TRBD1|TRBJ1-5|TRBV4-1
CASSRTGGNQPQHF
TGCGCCAGCAGTCGGACAGGGGGCAATCAGCCCCAGCATTTT
>NA|NA|TRBJ1-3|TRBV24-1
CATSGRDGNTIYF
TGTGCCACCAGTGGCCGGGATGGAAACACCATATATTTT
>NA|NA|TRBJ1-1|TRBV28
CASSLTRSGEAFF
TGTGCCAGCAGTTTAACGCGGAGTGGGGAAGCTTTCTTT
>NA|TRBD1|TRBJ2-1|TRBV7-2
CASSRDRVNEQFF
TGTGCCAGCAGCCGAGACAGGGTAAATGAGCAGTTCTTC
>NA|NA|TRBJ2-5|TRBV5-1
CASSLRRGGQETQYF
TGCGCCAGCAGCTTACGAAGGGGAGGACAAGAGACCCAGTACTTC
>NA|TRBD2|TRBJ2-1|TRBV5-1
CASSLATSGRDNEQFF
TGCGCCAGCAGCTTAGCAACTAGCGGGCGAGACAATGAGCAGTTCTTC
>NA|TRBD1|TRBJ2-3|TRBV6-5
CASSLDRVDTQYF
TGTGCCAGCAGCCTGGACAGGGTAGATACGCAGTATTTT
>NA|NA|TRBJ1-5|TRBV18
CASSPLGGDQPQHF
TGTGCCAGCTCACCATTGGGGGGGGACCAGCCCCAGCATTTT
>once|TRBD1|TRBJ1-2|TRBV19
CASREGGTGGFWGYTF
TGTGCCAGTAGAGAAGGAGGGACAGGGGGATTCTGGGGCTACACCTTC
>once|NA|TRBJ1-4|TRBV5-8
CASSLGGKSNEKLFF
TGTGCCAGCAGCTTGGGCGGGAAATCTAATGAAAAACTGTTTTTT
>NA|TRBD1|TRBJ1-2|TRBV3-1/TRBV3-2
CASSPRPGTGGGYTF
TGTGCCAGCAGCCCCAGGCCGGGGACAGGGGGGGGCTACACCTTC
>once|TRBD2|TRBJ2-2|TRBV19
CASSRLAGANTGELFF
TGTGCCAGTAGTAGACTAGCGGGAGCGAACACCGGGGAGCTGTTTTTT
>NA|TRBD2|TRBJ2-5|TRBV6-6
CASSPRPGLAGGLSETQYF
TGTGCCAGCAGTCCGCGACCGGGACTAGCGGGGGGGCTTTCGGAGACCCAGTACTTC
>medium-sized|NA|TRBJ2-7|TRBV27
CASSFDKHYEQYF
TGTGCCAGCAGTTTCGACAAACACTACGAGCAGTACTTC
>NA|TRBD1|TRBJ2-7|TRBV18
CASSPPGTGSYEQYF
TGTGCCAGCTCACCACCAGGGACAGGGTCATACGAGCAGTACTTC
>NA|NA|TRBJ1-5|TRBV21-1
CASSKETGCNQPQHF
TGTGCCAGCAGCAAAGAAACAGGCTGCAATCAGCCCCAGCATTTT
>NA|TRBD1|TRBJ2-7|TRBV5-3
CARSLAVRQGFYEQYF
TGTGCCAGAAGCTTGGCCGTAAGACAGGGGTTCTACGAGCAGTACTTC
>once|TRBD1|TRBJ1-1|TRBV12-5
CASGLGTGFEAFF
TGTGCTAGTGGTTTGGGGACAGGTTTCGAAGCTTTCTTT
>NA|TRBD1|TRBJ2-2|TRBV30
CAWSSRGQNGELFF
TGTGCCTGGAGTTCCAGGGGGCAGAACGGGGAGCTGTTTTTT
>medium-sized|TRBD1|TRBJ2-7|TRBV10-3
CAINKGAQTYEQYF
TGTGCCATCAACAAGGGGGCCCAAACTTACGAGCAGTACTTC
>once|NA|TRBJ1-4|TRBV27
CASSLAGASEKLFF
TGTGCCAGCAGTTTAGCAGGGGCCTCTGAAAAACTGTTTTTT
>NA|NA|TRBJ1-1|TRBV5-5
CASSLSEAPFEAFF
TGTGCCAGCAGCTTGTCCGAAGCTCCTTTCGAAGCTTTCTTT
>NA|NA|TRBJ2-7|TRBV11-2
CASSFYGQRGSYEQYF
TGTGCCAGCAGCTTTTACGGACAGCGGGGCTCCTACGAGCAGTACTTC
>NA|TRBD1|TRBJ1-4|TRBV6-5
CASSRDRGGKLFF
TGTGCCAGCAGCCGGGACAGGGGGGGAAAACTGTTTTTT
>NA|TRBD1|TRBJ1-5|TRBV5-1
CASSPGTGGGQPQHF
TGCGCCAGCAGCCCTGGTACAGGGGGAGGACAGCCCCAGCATTTT
>NA|NA|TRBJ1-4|TRBV5-1
CASTGSLGGNEKLFF
TGCGCCAGTACAGGCAGTCTGGGCGGTAATGAAAAACTGTTTTTT
>NA|NA|TRBJ1-1|TRBV27
CASRSMNTEAFF
TGTGCCAGCCGGTCTATGAACACTGAAGCTTTCTTT
>NA|NA|TRBJ1-2|TRBV27
CASSLIRGGYGYTF
TGTGCCAGCAGTTTGATCCGGGGGGGCTATGGCTACACCTTC
>once|NA|TRBJ1-2|TRBV7-8
CASSLQENYGYTF
TGTGCCAGCAGCTTACAGGAAAACTATGGCTACACCTTC
>NA|NA|TRBJ1-6|TRBV24-1
CATSDFHRSSYNSPLHF
TGTGCCACCAGTGATTTTCACCGGAGCTCCTATAATTCACCCCTCCACTTT
>NA|NA|TRBJ2-5|TRBV12-5
CASGPRDIQYF
TGTGCTAGTGGCCCCCGGGACATCCAGTACTTC
>NA|TRBD1|TRBJ2-7|TRBV19
CASSTPGQFSEQYF
TGTGCCAGTAGTACACCGGGACAGTTCAGCGAGCAGTACTTC